This T cell receptor beta chain was sequenced during a study of T cells in localized non-small cell lung cancer. This CDR3 is 14 amino acids long. Germline CDR1 is SEHNR and CDR2 is FQNEAQ (reference sequence). Unmatched junction bases numbered 5, after V lost 4 bases and J lost 3 bases. TCRdb's table, derived via immunoSEQ multiplex PCR, lists solely in-frame clones and lacks some. The sample yields about 46,000 clones, around 86% seen once. This receptor was identified in a man aged 40-75 years with stage III lung adenocarcinoma. The V and J genes are TRBV7-9 and TRBJ2-7, with 8 positions matching TRBD2. This specimen was peripheral blood mononuclear cells, taken before any cancer treatment. CDR3 protein: CASSSGLADYEQYF. The DNA of the CDR3 is TGTGCCAGCAGCTCAGGACTAGCCGACTACGAGCAGTACTTC. The whole variable domain, remainder taken from reference TRBV7-9 and TRBJ2-7, is DTGVSQNPRHKITKRGQNVTFRCDPISEHNRLYWYRQTLGQGPEFLTYFQNEAQLEKSRLLSDRFSAERPKGSFSTLEIQRTEQGDSAMYLCASSSGLADYEQYFGPGTRLTVT.